The present entry profiles one TCR beta chain with its context. Its specificity is unknown. CDR3 length: 15 amino acids. V was trimmed by 5 bases and J by 0 bases, leaving 11 bases between them. Germline assignment: CDR1 SEHNR and CDR2 FQNEAQ (reference sequence). This sample is part of a study of T cells in localized non-small cell lung cancer. Points from the study as a whole: Sequencing was restricted to one tumor region; therefore, heterogeneity remains possible. Measurement of T cell clonality placed uninvolved adjacent lung highest, above the level in tumor.

Libraries were prepared by immunoSEQ multiplex PCR; TCRdb keeps only in-frame clonotypes and omits some of them. The sample has 9,500 to 15,000 clones; 80% to 90% are singletons. The origin of this receptor is a male donor aged 60 or older with stage I lung adenocarcinoma. The sample here was peripheral blood, taken before any cancer treatment. The rearrangement uses TRBV7-9 and TRBJ1-3; no clear D gene. The DNA for the CDR3 is TGTGCCAGCAGCCCCGGGCCCAACTCTGGAAACACCATATATTTT. Its protein product is CASSPGPNSGNTIYF. Full variable domain (rest looked up from reference TRBV7-9 and TRBJ1-3): DTGVSQNPRHKITKRGQNVTFRCDPISEHNRLYWYRQTLGQGPEFLTYFQNEAQLEKSRLLSDRFSAERPKGSFSTLEIQRTEQGDSAMYLCASSPGPNSGNTIYFGEGSWLTVV.